This TCR beta chain came from a study of shared clonotypes between healthy human individuals. Whole-study context: Each donor had three CD4 naive, three CD4 memory, two CD8 naive and one CD8 memory plate.

Data came from immunoSEQ multiplex PCR; TCRdb stores just in-frame clones and leaves some out. The sample yields about 2.3 million clones, approximately 95% seen once. Both subsets, CD45RA+ naive and CD45RA-negative memory, were split from the CD4+ cells. The V end was cut by 0 bases, the J end by 4 bases, with 21 bases between. CDR3 size: 18 residues. Germline V CDR1 and CDR2: SGHNT, YYREEE (reference sequence). This receptor was obtained from a man between 18 and 29 years old in good health. Some clones in this sample may be carry-over from other donors' samples. The chain combines TRBV5-4 with TRBJ2-3, with D possibly being TRBD2 (7 bases). Source material: naive CD4+ T cells from PBMCs. Subset defined: CD45RA+ positively selected. CDR3 DNA: TGTGCCAGCAGCTTGGCCCGGGGGGCGGCCCCAAATGCAGATACGCAGTATTTT. The encoded protein is CASSLARGAAPNADTQYF. Full variable domain (outside the CDR3, taken from reference TRBV5-4 and TRBJ2-3): ETGVTQSPTHLIKTRGQQVTLRCSSQSGHNTVSWYQQALGQGPQFIFQYYREEENGRGNFPPRFSGLQFPNYSSELNVNALELDDSALYLCASSLARGAAPNADTQYFGPGTRLTVL.